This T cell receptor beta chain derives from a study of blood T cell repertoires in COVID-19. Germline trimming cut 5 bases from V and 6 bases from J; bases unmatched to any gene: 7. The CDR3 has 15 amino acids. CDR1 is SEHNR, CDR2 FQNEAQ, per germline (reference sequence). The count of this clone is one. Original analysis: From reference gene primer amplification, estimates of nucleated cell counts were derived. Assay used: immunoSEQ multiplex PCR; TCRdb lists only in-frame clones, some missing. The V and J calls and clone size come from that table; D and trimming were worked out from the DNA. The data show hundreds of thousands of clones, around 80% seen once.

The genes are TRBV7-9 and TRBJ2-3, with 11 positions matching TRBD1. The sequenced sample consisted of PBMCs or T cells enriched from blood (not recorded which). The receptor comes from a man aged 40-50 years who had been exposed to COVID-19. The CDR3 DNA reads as TGTGCCAGCAGCGATGGGACAGGGGGTAGGGATACGCAGTATTTT. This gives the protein CASSDGTGGRDTQYF. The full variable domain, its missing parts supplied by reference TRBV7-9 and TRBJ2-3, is DTGVSQNPRHKITKRGQNVTFRCDPISEHNRLYWYRQTLGQGPEFLTYFQNEAQLEKSRLLSDRFSAERPKGSFSTLEIQRTEQGDSAMYLCASSDGTGGRDTQYFGPGTRLTVL.